Each of the 10 T cell receptor beta chains below was sequenced from the same sample in a study of OX40 agonist ivuxolimab in advanced cancers. Repertoires were generated with immunoSEQ multiplex PCR, while TCRdb's copy carries only in-frame clones and drops some. The repertoire consists of around 62,000 clones, with roughly 87% occurring once and the leading ten covering under 7%. Specimen: CD4+ or CD8+ T cells sorted from blood, collected in a trial of the OX40 agonist ivuxolimab. These receptors all stem from an adult with an advanced solid tumor such as melanoma, head and neck, liver or kidney cancer.

This chain uses TRBV28 with TRBJ2-1; TRBD1 matches at 7 bases. This CDR3 has 15 amino acids. Per the germline V gene, CDR1 is MDHEN and CDR2 is SYDVKM. Losses at the gene ends were 2 bases for V and 9 bases for J; bases not matched to a gene: 10. The CDR3 nucleotides are TGTGCCAGCAGTTTAGTTGACAGGGTTTTGGGTGAGCAGTTCTTC. Translation gives CASSLVDRVLGEQFF.

The chain uses TRBV7-2 and TRBJ2-7, with D possibly called TRBD1 or TRBD2 (7 bases each). V shed 4 bases and J shed 3 bases, with 13 bases lying between them. Germline V gives CDR1 SGHTA, CDR2 FQGNSA. The CDR3 is 14 residues long. The CDR3 sequence: CASSSRGGYYEQYF. CDR3 bases: TGTGCCAGCAGCTCCAGGGGGGGGTACTACGAGCAGTACTTC.

V gene TRBV4-1 combines with J gene TRBJ1-3; tentatively, D is TRBD1 (6 bases). CDR1 and CDR2 from the germline V gene are MGHRA and YSYEKL. V lost 1 base to trimming and J lost 5 bases, with 24 bases between them. This CDR3 contains 19 residues. The CDR3 bases are TGCGCCAGCAGCCAAGGGCCTGCCAGGGGCGCGGGCGGTCGAAACACCATATATTTT. Translating gives CASSQGPARGAGGRNTIYF.

The rearrangement joins TRBV11-2 to TRBJ1-4; D is perhaps TRBD1 (6 bases). The CDR3 has 14 amino acids. V was trimmed by 5 bases and J by 6 bases, leaving 13 bases between them. Germline V gives CDR1 SGHAT, CDR2 FQNNGV. CDR3 residues: CASSPPRGDEKLFF. The DNA for the CDR3 is TGTGCCAGCAGCCCCCCGAGGGGGGATGAAAAACTGTTTTTT.

The chain combines TRBV7-8 with TRBJ2-2, with D possibly being TRBD2 (5 bases). CDR1 and CDR2 from the germline V gene are SGHVS and FQNEAQ. This CDR3 is 15 amino acids long. V was pared by 6 bases and J by 6 bases, with 17 bases between. The CDR3 DNA reads as TGTGCCAGCAGTCTCCGATCGGGGTCGGCCGGGGAGCTGTTTTTT. It specifies CASSLRSGSAGELFF.

The gene calls are TRBV29-1 and TRBJ1-2, with 9 bases fitting TRBD1. CDR1 and CDR2 from the germline V gene are SQVTM and ANQGSEA. V shed 6 bases, J shed 3 bases, and the junction held 5 bases outside the gene matches. The CDR3 spans 13 residues. The CDR3, as DNA: TGCAGCGTGTCGCGGGACAGGGACTATGGCTACACCTTC. As protein: CSVSRDRDYGYTF.

This chain uses TRBV4-1 with TRBJ1-4; no clear D gene. Deletions cut 0 bases from V and 4 bases from J, with 6 bases between. Germline lookup yields CDR1 MGHRA and CDR2 YSYEKL. CDR3 length equals 14 residues. The chain's CDR3 is CASSQDPNNEKLFF. The CDR3 nucleotides are TGCGCCAGCAGCCAAGATCCTAATAATGAAAAACTGTTTTTT.

This chain uses TRBV7-8 with TRBJ2-3; D is undetermined. The germline gives CDR1 SGHVS, CDR2 FQNEAQ. The CDR3 contains 15 residues. V lost 2 bases, J lost 0 bases, and 9 bases lay in between. The CDR3 loop reads CASSLLVASTDTQYF. CDR3 bases: TGTGCCAGCAGCTTACTGGTAGCCAGCACAGATACGCAGTATTTT. Full variable domain (remainder filled in from reference TRBV7-8 and TRBJ2-3): GAGVSQSPRYKVAKRGQDVALRCDPISGHVSLFWYQQALGQGPEFLTYFQNEAQLDKSGLPSDRFFAERPEGSVSTLKIQRTQQEDSAVYLCASSLLVASTDTQYFGPGTRLTVL.

Comment on this clone: The junction departs from the called germline gene at one end, perhaps through a read error. The genes are TRBV28 and TRBJ1-1, with D unresolved. This CDR3 region has 11 residues. Germline CDR1 and CDR2: MDHEN and SYDVKM. The CDR3 sequence: CASSLGQAALF. The CDR3 DNA sequence: TGTGCCAGCAGTTTAGGGCAGGCGGCGCTCTTT.

The chain carries TRBV10-2 and TRBJ2-4; 9 bases are shared with TRBD2. Germline V gene data show CDR1 as WSHSY and CDR2 as SAAADI. After removal of 3 bases from V and 2 bases from J, the junction contained 5 bases not matched to a gene. CDR3 length equals 16 residues. CDR3 amino acids: CASSDSSGGSKNIQYF. Written as DNA, the CDR3 is TGCGCCAGCAGTGATTCGAGCGGGGGGTCCAAAAACATTCAGTACTTC.